This TCR beta chain appears in the sequencing data of a study of T cell repertoires in cytomegalovirus infection. Turning to the study itself: Recently identified HLA-C-restricted and well-studied HLA-B-restricted CMV epitopes were used. An indication of both CMV infection and matching HLA type came from public TCR beta signatures.

TCRdb reprocessed the reads via MiXCR and lists one record per CDR3 protein. Altogether fewer than 1,000,000 distinct CDR3 sequences are present, 30% to 40% being singletons, with the ten largest covering more than 12%. Only a few counts were recorded for this clonotype. Antigen unknown. The CDR3 runs 16 residues. V was clipped by 5 bases and J by 2 bases, with 19 bases between them. Germline lookup yields CDR1 MNHEY and CDR2 SVGAGI. This TCR came from a human donor in good health (CMV status not recorded). Some clones in this sample may be carry-over from other donors' samples. The sample in question was cultured CD8+ T cells from PBMCs, obtained from culture after CMV antigen stimulation. The chain combines TRBV6-5 with TRBJ2-7; D may be TRBD1 or TRBD2 (5 bases each). The CDR3 protein is CASSPRQNWGTYEQYV. The CDR3 region has the DNA TGTGCCAGCAGTCCTAGGCAGAACTGGGGGACCTACGAGCAGTACGTC.